This T cell receptor (beta chain) was retrieved from a study of blood T cell repertoires in COVID-19. Study as a whole: Researchers got acute and convalescent COVID-19 samples from the United States, Italy and Spain.

Using immunoSEQ multiplex PCR, the repertoire was profiled, and TCRdb retains in-frame clones only, with some absent. The table includes fewer than 400,000 clones, around 84% detected once. V was shortened by 3 bases and J by 4 bases, with 6 bases between the two germline ends. Germline CDR1 reads MNHNS; CDR2 reads SASEGT. The CDR3 is 13 residues long. This chain uses TRBV6-1 with TRBJ2-2; D unresolved. The sequence came from a man aged 25 to 40 who had recovered from COVID-19. Sequencing input: PBMCs or T cells enriched from blood (not recorded which). CDR3 in DNA: TGTGCCAGCAGTGACTTATCCACCGGGGAGCTGTTTTTT. It codes for CASSDLSTGELFF.